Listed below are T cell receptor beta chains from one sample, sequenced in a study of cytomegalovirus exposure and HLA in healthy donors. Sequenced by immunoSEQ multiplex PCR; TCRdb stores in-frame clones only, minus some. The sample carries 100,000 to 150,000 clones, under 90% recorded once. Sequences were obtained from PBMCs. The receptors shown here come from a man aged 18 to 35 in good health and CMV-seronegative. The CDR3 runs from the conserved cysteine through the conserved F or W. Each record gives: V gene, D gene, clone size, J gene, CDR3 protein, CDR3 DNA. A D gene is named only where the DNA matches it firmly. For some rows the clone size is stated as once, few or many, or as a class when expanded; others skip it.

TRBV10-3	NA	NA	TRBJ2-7	CAISGGRRGYF	TGTGCCATCAGTGGGGGTAGACGGGGGTACTTC
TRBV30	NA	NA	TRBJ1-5	CAWRTTLDEPQHF	TGTGCCTGGAGAACGACCCTAGATGAGCCCCAGCATTTT
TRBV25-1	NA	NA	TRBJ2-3	CASSDPGEITDTQYF	TGTGCCAGCAGTGACCCCGGGGAGATCACAGATACGCAGTATTTT
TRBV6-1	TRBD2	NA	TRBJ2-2	CASSILAGNTGELFF	TGTGCCAGCAGTATACTAGCGGGGAACACCGGGGAGCTGTTTTTT
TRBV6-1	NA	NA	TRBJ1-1	CASITFRGTEAFF	TGTGCCAGCATTACTTTCCGGGGCACTGAAGCTTTCTTT
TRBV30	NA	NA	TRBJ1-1	CAWSPAVNTEAFF	TGTGCCTGGAGTCCGGCGGTAAACACTGAAGCTTTCTTT
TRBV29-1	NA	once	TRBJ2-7	CSVVNRGTYEQYF	TGCAGCGTTGTTAATCGGGGTACCTACGAGCAGTACTTC
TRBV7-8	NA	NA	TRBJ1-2	CASSFGGRNYGYTF	TGTGCCAGCAGCTTCGGTGGGAGAAACTATGGCTACACCTTC
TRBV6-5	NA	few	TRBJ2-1	CASSARYEQFF	TGTGCCAGCAGTGCGAGGTATGAGCAGTTCTTC
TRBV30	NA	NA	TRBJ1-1	CAWVDRPNTEAFF	TGTGCCTGGGTAGACAGGCCGAACACTGAAGCTTTCTTT
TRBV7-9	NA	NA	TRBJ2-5	CASSSPLTGEGETQYF	TGTGCCAGCAGCTCACCTCTGACAGGGGAGGGGGAGACCCAGTACTTC
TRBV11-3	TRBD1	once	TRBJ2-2	CASSKDRGNGELFF	TGTGCCAGCAGCAAGGACAGGGGGAACGGGGAGCTGTTTTTT
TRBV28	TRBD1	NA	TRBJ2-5	CASRLGTGDRRFWETQYF	TGTGCCAGCAGACTAGGGACAGGGGATCGACGTTTTTGGGAGACCCAGTACTTC
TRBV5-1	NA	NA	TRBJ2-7	CASIGGNSYEQYF	TGCGCCAGCATAGGGGGAAACTCCTACGAGCAGTACTTC
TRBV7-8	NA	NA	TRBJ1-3	CASSSRQSGNTIYF	TGTGCCAGCAGCTCCAGACAGTCTGGAAACACCATATATTTT
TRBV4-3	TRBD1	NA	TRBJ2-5	CASSQGGRGLETQYF	TGCGCCAGCAGCCAAGGGGGCAGGGGGTTAGAGACCCAGTACTTC
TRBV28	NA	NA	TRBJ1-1	CASRARGLNTEAFF	TGTGCCAGCAGAGCACGCGGCTTAAACACTGAAGCTTTCTTT
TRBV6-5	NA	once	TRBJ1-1	CASSYSSGVNTEAFF	TGTGCCAGCAGTTACTCGTCCGGGGTGAACACTGAAGCTTTCTTT
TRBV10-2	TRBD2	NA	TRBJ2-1	CASSATGTSNSREQFF	TGCGCCAGCAGTGCTACCGGGACTAGCAACTCCCGTGAGCAGTTCTTC
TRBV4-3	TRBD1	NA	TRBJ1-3	CASSQGQGTGNTIYF	TGCGCCAGCAGCCAGGGACAGGGTACGGGAAACACCATATATTTT
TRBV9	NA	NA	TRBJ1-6	CASSEGGGKNSPLHF	TGTGCCAGCAGCGAGGGCGGGGGAAAAAATTCACCCCTCCACTTT
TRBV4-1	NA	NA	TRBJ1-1	CASSLTPQVDTEAFF	TGCGCCAGCAGCCTCACCCCGCAGGTTGACACTGAAGCTTTCTTT
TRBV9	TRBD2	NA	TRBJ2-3	CASSVDPSGGAVDTQYF	TGTGCCAGCAGCGTAGATCCTAGCGGGGGGGCAGTAGATACGCAGTATTTT
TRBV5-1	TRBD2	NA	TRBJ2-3	CASSLGGGSTDTQYF	TGCGCCAGCAGCTTGGGCGGGGGGTCCACAGATACGCAGTATTTT
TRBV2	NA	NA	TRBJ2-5	CARGGGYQETQYF	TGTGCCAGGGGAGGCGGCTACCAAGAGACCCAGTACTTC
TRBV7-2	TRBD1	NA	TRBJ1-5	CASRTGSANQPQHF	TGTGCCAGCAGGACAGGGAGTGCCAATCAGCCCCAGCATTTT
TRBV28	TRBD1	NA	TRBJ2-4	CASSLSTGFATKNIQYF	TGTGCCAGCAGTTTATCGACAGGGTTCGCTACCAAAAACATTCAGTACTTC
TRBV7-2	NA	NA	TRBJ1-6	CASSFNPGLPNSPLHF	TGTGCCAGCAGCTTCAATCCGGGACTTCCCAATTCACCCCTCCACTTT
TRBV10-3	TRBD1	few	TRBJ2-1	CAITRGQGAHNEQFF	TGTGCCATCACCCGGGGACAGGGGGCCCACAATGAGCAGTTCTTC
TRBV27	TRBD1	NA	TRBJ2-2	CASSLWTGGALTAGELFF	TGTGCCAGCAGTTTGTGGACAGGGGGCGCGTTAACCGCCGGGGAGCTGTTTTTT
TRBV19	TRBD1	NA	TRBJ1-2	CASSLGTVGYYGYTF	TGTGCCAGTAGTTTAGGGACAGTCGGCTACTATGGCTACACCTTC
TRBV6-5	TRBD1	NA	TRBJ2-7	CASSYSGTGAQRAYF	TGTGCCAGCAGTTACTCTGGGACAGGGGCCCAACGAGCCTACTTC
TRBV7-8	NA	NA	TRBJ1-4	CASSPGISSEKLFF	TGTGCCAGCAGCCCCGGGATCTCTTCGGAAAAACTGTTTTTT
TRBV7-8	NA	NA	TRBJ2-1	CASSYTTSSYNEQFF	TGTGCCAGCAGCTATACGACTAGCTCCTACAATGAGCAGTTCTTC
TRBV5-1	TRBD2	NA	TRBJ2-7	CASSNPGTSTYEQYF	TGCGCCAGCAGCAACCCCGGGACTAGCACCTACGAGCAGTACTTC
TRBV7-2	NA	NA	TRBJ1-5	CASSRSSSNQPQHF	TGTGCCAGCAGCAGGAGCAGTAGCAATCAGCCCCAGCATTTT
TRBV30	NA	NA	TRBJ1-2	CAWSGVGLHYGYTF	TGTGCCTGGAGTGGGGTGGGCCTGCACTATGGCTACACCTTC
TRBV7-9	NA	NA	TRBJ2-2	CASSLASPEDRGFTGELFF	TGTGCCAGCAGCTTAGCTTCGCCTGAGGACAGAGGATTCACCGGGGAGCTGTTTTTT
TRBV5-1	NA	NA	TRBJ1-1	CASSPPGRGATTEAFF	TGCGCCAGCAGCCCTCCCGGGCGGGGGGCTACGACTGAAGCTTTCTTT
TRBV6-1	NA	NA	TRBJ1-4	CAATGRRLNEKLFF	TGTGCCGCGACGGGTCGGAGGCTTAATGAAAAACTGTTTTTT
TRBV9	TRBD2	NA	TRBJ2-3	CASSVLAASTDTQYF	TGTGCCAGCAGCGTGCTAGCGGCTAGCACAGATACGCAGTATTTT
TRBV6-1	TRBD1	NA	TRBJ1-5	CASSVGSGTGGQPQHF	TGTGCCAGCAGTGTAGGGAGCGGGACAGGGGGGCAGCCCCAGCATTTT
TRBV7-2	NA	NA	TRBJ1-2	CASSGERGWMNYGYTF	TGTGCCAGCAGCGGGGAGAGGGGGTGGATGAACTATGGCTACACCTTC
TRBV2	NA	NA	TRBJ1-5	CASSLDRSNQSQHF	TGTGCCAGCAGTCTGGACAGAAGCAATCAGTCCCAGCATTTT
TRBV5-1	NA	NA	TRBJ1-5	CASSRDSQDQPQHF	TGCGCCAGCAGCCGCGATAGTCAAGATCAGCCCCAGCATTTT
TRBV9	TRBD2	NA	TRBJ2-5	CASSVEAGGQETQYF	TGTGCCAGCAGCGTAGAAGCGGGGGGGCAAGAGACCCAGTACTTC
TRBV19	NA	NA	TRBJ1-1	CASSHKTQLNTEAFF	TGTGCCAGTAGTCATAAGACACAATTGAACACTGAAGCTTTCTTT
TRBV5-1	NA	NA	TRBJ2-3	CASSSSVDTDTQYF	TGCGCCAGCAGCTCCAGCGTTGACACAGATACGCAGTATTTT
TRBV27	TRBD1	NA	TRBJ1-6	CASNRDRGLVGVSPLHF	TGTGCCAGCAACCGGGACAGGGGCCTCGTGGGTGTGTCACCCCTCCACTTT
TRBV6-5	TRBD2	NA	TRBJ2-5	CASRRLAGGLETQYF	TGTGCCAGCAGAAGACTAGCGGGGGGGCTAGAGACCCAGTACTTC
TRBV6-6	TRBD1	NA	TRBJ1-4	CASSYGDRHNEKLFF	TGTGCCAGCAGTTATGGGGACAGGCATAATGAAAAACTGTTTTTT
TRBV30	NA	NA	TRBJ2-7	CAGTMTGSSYEQYF	TGTGCCGGGACCATGACAGGCAGCTCCTACGAGCAGTACTTC
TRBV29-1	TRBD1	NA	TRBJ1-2	CSVEGDSNYGYTF	TGCAGCGTTGAGGGGGACAGTAACTATGGCTACACCTTC
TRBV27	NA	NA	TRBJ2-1	CASRRLGTSAYNEQFF	TGTGCCAGCAGACGACTTGGGACTTCGGCCTACAATGAGCAGTTCTTC
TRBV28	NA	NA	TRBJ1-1	CASSLDRRRQNTEAFF	TGTGCCAGCAGTCTAGACAGAAGGCGACAGAACACTGAAGCTTTCTTT
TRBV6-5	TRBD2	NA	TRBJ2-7	CASNHGTKQYF	TGTGCCAGCAACCATGGGACTAAGCAGTACTTC
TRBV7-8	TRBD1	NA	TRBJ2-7	CASSPPRQGTEQYF	TGTGCCAGCAGCCCGCCGCGACAGGGGACCGAGCAGTACTTC